This T cell receptor (beta chain) derives from a study of cytomegalovirus exposure and HLA in healthy donors. Study-level results: In an earlier analysis, productive rearrangement rates for most beta V segments clustered near 87% or 30%.

The PCR ran on 60 Vbeta and 13 Jbeta primers. TCRdb keeps only in-frame clones here, not all; method: immunoSEQ multiplex PCR. The sample lists roughly 180,000 clones, 79% occurring once. Regarding this clone: The antigen is not known.

The CDR3 length is 14 residues. Germline CDR1 reads SGHDT; CDR2 reads YYEEEE. V was pared by 4 bases and J by 10 bases, with 6 bases of the junction left unmatched. This rearrangement joins TRBV5-6 to TRBJ1-6, with 9 bases identical to TRBD1. The TCR sequence derives from a girl aged 10-17 years in good health and CMV-seropositive. The sample consisted of PBMCs. The CDR3 DNA reads TGTGCCAGCAGCGTGGGACAGGGACGGTCACCCCTCCACTTT. Protein sequence: CASSVGQGRSPLHF.